Listed here are 30 T cell receptor beta chains from one sample, sequenced in a study of cytomegalovirus exposure and HLA in healthy donors. 60 Vbeta and 13 Jbeta primers were used in PCR. Measured with immunoSEQ multiplex PCR; TCRdb has only the in-frame clones, and not every one. The sample shows about 110,000 clones, 75% of them seen only once. The sample was PBMCs. Receptors were obtained from a man aged 35 to 55 in good health and CMV-seronegative.

The chain uses TRBV6-1 and TRBJ1-1; a weak D match, TRBD1 (5 bases). V was pared by 7 bases and J by 3 bases, with 9 bases between. The CDR3 totals 12 residues. Per the germline V gene, CDR1 is MNHNS and CDR2 is SASEGT. The CDR3 is CASTDRYTEAFF. The CDR3 DNA follows: TGTGCCAGCACTGACAGATACACTGAAGCTTTCTTT.

The gene calls are TRBV19 and TRBJ2-3; D remains ambiguous. CDR3 size: 15 residues. Germline values: CDR1 LNHDA, CDR2 SQIVND (reference sequence). V was shortened by 2 bases and J by 2 bases, with 11 bases between the two germline ends. CDR3 sequence reads: CASSIQSPNTDTQYF. In DNA form, the CDR3 reads TGTGCCAGTAGTATACAGTCGCCCAACACAGATACGCAGTATTTT.

This clone was detected only once. The chain couples TRBV6-6 to TRBJ2-7; 10 bases fit TRBD2. The V gene's germline CDR1 is MNHNY and CDR2 SVGAGI (reference sequence). This CDR3 comprises 15 residues. V was clipped by 6 bases and J by 4 bases; unmatched bases: 9. The CDR3: CASSQPLAGAYEQYF. CDR3 DNA sequence: TGTGCCAGCAGCCAGCCCCTAGCGGGGGCTTACGAGCAGTACTTC.

CDR3 in amino acids: CASSVGLAGVLFF. As DNA, the CDR3 is TGTGCCAGCAGTGTCGGACTAGCGGGGGTTCTGTTCTTC. The chain employs TRBV25-1 and TRBJ2-1, with 13 bases matching TRBD2. Germline V lookup: CDR1 MGHDK, CDR2 SYGVNS. Trimming took 4 bases from V and 15 from J; bases not matched to a gene: 6. The CDR3 is 13 residues long.

The V gene is TRBV6-1, the J gene TRBJ1-1; 7 bases are shared with TRBD1. Germline V CDR1 and CDR2: MNHNS, SASEGT. J gave up 12 bases and V 6 bases, and 10 bases lay outside the gene matches. The CDR3 totals 12 residues. The CDR3 region is CASSGTEWATFF. The DNA for the CDR3 is TGTGCCAGCAGCGGGACAGAGTGGGCAACTTTCTTT.

The V and J genes are TRBV2 and TRBJ1-5; possibly TRBD1 for D (5 bases). This CDR3 is 13 amino acids long. V was pared by 8 bases and J by 6 bases, with 14 bases between. CDR1 and CDR2 from the germline V gene are SNHLY and FYNNEI. CDR3 residues: CASHRGVGQPQHF. CDR3 DNA: TGTGCCAGCCATCGGGGGGTTGGTCAGCCCCAGCATTTT.

This clone was detected only a few times. The rearrangement links TRBV2 to TRBJ2-5; TRBD2 might be the D (6 bases). Germline V gene data show CDR1 as SNHLY and CDR2 as FYNNEI. The CDR3 loop spans 15 amino acids. Trimming cost V 8 bases and J 2 bases, with 18 bases left between them. The CDR3 nucleotides read TGTGCCAGCCAGGATGGAGGGGCTGGACAAGAGACCCAGTACTTC. This translates into CASQDGGAGQETQYF.

Worth noting for this clone: The junction shows a germline mismatch at one end, possibly a read error. The chain carries TRBV7-9 and TRBJ1-4; D is possibly TRBD1 (6 bases). The CDR3 runs to 14 residues. CDR1 is SEHNR and CDR2 is FQNEAQ in the germline V gene (reference sequence). The CDR3 DNA follows: TGTTCCAGCAGCAACGACTACAGGGTAGAAAAACTGTTTTTT. Encoded protein: CSSSNDYRVEKLFF.

Here the CDR3 DNA reads TGCGCCAGCAGCCTTTCAGGGGGCCCATCCTACGAGCAGTACTTC. Its translation: CASSLSGGPSYEQYF. This sequence joins TRBV5-1 and TRBJ2-7; 8 bases are shared with TRBD1. Germline lookup yields CDR1 SGHRS and CDR2 YFSETQ. The CDR3 covers 15 residues. After removal of 4 bases from V and 1 base from J, the junction contained 7 bases not matched to a gene. The full variable domain, with the rest looked up from reference TRBV5-1 and TRBJ2-7, is KAGVTQTPRYLIKTRGQQVTLSCSPISGHRSVSWYQQTPGQGLQFLFEYFSETQRNKGNFPGRFSGRQFSNSRSEMNVSTLELGDSALYLCASSLSGGPSYEQYFGPGTRLTVT.

The chain uses TRBV5-6 and TRBJ1-2; 7 positions agree with TRBD1. The V gene's germline CDR1 is SGHDT and CDR2 YYEEEE. V lost 0 bases, J lost 0 bases, and 5 bases stayed unmatched. This CDR3 has 16 amino acids. The CDR3 sequence is CASSLGVGQPNYGYTF. The CDR3 DNA follows: TGTGCCAGCAGCTTGGGAGTGGGACAGCCTAACTATGGCTACACCTTC.

The chain carries TRBV6-6 and TRBJ1-5; D is possibly TRBD1 (6 bases). The V gene lost 5 bases and the J gene lost 3 bases, with 11 bases spanning the gap. CDR1 is MNHNY, CDR2 SVGAGI, per germline (reference sequence). The CDR3 has 14 amino acids. For the CDR3, the DNA is TGTGCCAGCAGTCTTTCAGGGGTCAATCAGCCCCAGCATTTT. The encoded protein is CASSLSGVNQPQHF.

The chain employs TRBV10-2 and TRBJ2-1, with D possibly being TRBD1 (5 bases). Trimming removed 5 bases from V and 3 bases from J, with 5 bases in between. The CDR3 is 12 amino acids. Germline CDR1 reads WSHSY; CDR2 reads SAAADI. Here the CDR3 reads CASSRGYNEQFF. For the CDR3, the DNA is TGCGCCAGCAGTAGGGGCTACAATGAGCAGTTCTTC.

The chain uses TRBV15 and TRBJ2-1; 10 bases agree with TRBD2. The CDR3 spans 18 residues. V shed 4 bases and J 2 bases; nucleotides not matched to a gene: 11. From germline, CDR1 is LNHNV and CDR2 YYDKDF (reference sequence). CDR3 DNA: TGTGCCACCAGCACAGCGGGGGGGCGTCCGGGCCCCTACAATGAGCAGTTCTTC. Translation gives CATSTAGGRPGPYNEQFF. Together with reference TRBV15 and TRBJ2-1, the CDR3 gives the full variable domain: DAMVIQNPRYQVTQFGKPVTLSCSQTLNHNVMYWYQQKSSQAPKLLFHYYDKDFNNEADTPDNFQSRRPNTSFCFLDIRSPGLGDTAMYLCATSTAGGRPGPYNEQFFGPGTRLTVL.

This rearrangement joins TRBV7-8 to TRBJ2-5; D is unresolved. The V end lost 0 bases, the J end lost 0 bases, and 8 bases lay between the germline ends. This CDR3 has 15 amino acids. Per the germline V gene, CDR1 is SGHVS and CDR2 is FQNEAQ. The CDR3 here is CASSLARPNQETQYF. CDR3 in DNA: TGTGCCAGCAGCTTAGCGCGGCCAAACCAAGAGACCCAGTACTTC.

The chain combines TRBV7-2 with TRBJ2-2; 15 positions agree with TRBD2. With V trimmed by 2 bases and J by 6 bases, 7 bases remained unmatched. CDR3 length equals 18 residues. Germline V gives CDR1 SGHTA, CDR2 FQGNSA. The CDR3 DNA sequence: TGTGCCAGCAGCTTACCCGGACTAGCGGGGGGGGGCTCCGGGGAGCTGTTTTTT. Translating gives CASSLPGLAGGGSGELFF.

This clone came up once. This chain connects TRBV11-2 to TRBJ2-7; D unclear. Trimming removed 0 bases from V and 3 bases from J, with 9 bases in between. This CDR3 comprises 14 residues. Germline V gene sequence: CDR1 SGHAT, CDR2 FQNNGV. The CDR3 nucleotides read TGTGCCAGCAGCTTAGATAGGAGAAGCTACGAGCAGTACTTC. Its protein product is CASSLDRRSYEQYF.

V usage is TRBV9 and J usage is TRBJ1-1; the D is unclear. Germline CDR1 SGDLS, CDR2 YYNGEE. CDR3 size: 14 residues. Trimming removed 0 bases at V and 1 base at J, with 7 bases between. CDR3 nucleotides: TGTGCCAGCAGCGTAGGTCCAGAGAACACTGAAGCTTTCTTT. Amino acids: CASSVGPENTEAFF.

This clone has more than one count but fewer than ten. The chain has TRBV5-1 and TRBJ2-7; 11 bases agree with TRBD1. This CDR3 is built from 15 residues. V gave up 0 bases and J gave up 6 bases; unmatched junction bases: 5. CDR1 is SGHRS and CDR2 is YFSETQ in the germline V gene. CDR3 sequence (DNA): TGCGCCAGCAGCTTGGGGGACAGGGGGATCGGCGAGCAGTACTTC. It is translated as CASSLGDRGIGEQYF.

This clone was seen a few times. The J gene is TRBJ1-2, the V gene TRBV4-2; 10 bases agree with TRBD1. This CDR3 is 18 amino acids long. V was pared by 5 bases and J by 4 bases, with 16 bases of the junction left unmatched. Germline loops: CDR1 LGHNA, CDR2 YNFKEQ. CDR3 amino acids: CASSKGSSGTGESYGYTF. Written as DNA, the CDR3 is TGTGCCAGCAGCAAGGGGTCGTCCGGGACAGGGGAGAGCTATGGCTACACCTTC.

The V call is TRBV5-6, the J call TRBJ1-5; a weak D match, TRBD1 (5 bases). In germline, CDR1 is SGHDT, CDR2 YYEEEE. Trimming pared 3 bases from V and 7 bases from J, leaving 17 bases between. CDR3 length: 15 residues. The DNA of the CDR3 is TGTGCCAGCAGCTCCCGCCGGGGGGTCGGGCAGCCCCAGCATTTT. It specifies CASSSRRGVGQPQHF. Combining the CDR3 with reference TRBV5-6 and TRBJ1-5 gives the whole variable domain DAGVTQSPTHLIKTRGQQVTLRCSPKSGHDTVSWYQQALGQGPQFIFQYYEEEERQRGNFPDRFSGHQFPNYSSELNVNALLLGDSALYLCASSSRRGVGQPQHFGDGTRLSIL.

The V and J genes are TRBV5-4 and TRBJ1-1, with D possibly being TRBD1 (5 bases). Germline CDR1 SGHNT, CDR2 YYREEE (reference sequence). The V end lost 4 bases, the J end lost 4 bases, and 17 bases lay between the germline ends. The CDR3 runs 15 residues. As DNA, the CDR3 is TGTGCCAGCAGCCCGGGAGGGGCGCTGGGCACTGAAGCTTTCTTT. Its protein is CASSPGGALGTEAFF.

J is TRBJ2-7 and V is TRBV19, with TRBD1 identical over 8 bases. Germline CDR1 reads LNHDA; CDR2 reads SQIVND (reference sequence). The CDR3 extends over 15 amino acids. V shed 5 bases and J 6 bases; nucleotides not matched to a gene: 12. In DNA, the CDR3 is TGTGCCAGTAGTTCGCAGGGGGCAATGGGAGTCGAGCAGTACTTC. It yields the protein CASSSQGAMGVEQYF. The whole variable domain, remainder taken from reference TRBV19 and TRBJ2-7, is DGGITQSPKYLFRKEGQNVTLSCEQNLNHDAMYWYRQDPGQGLRLIYYSQIVNDFQKGDIAEGYSVSREKKESFPLTVTSAQKNPTAFYLCASSSQGAMGVEQYFGPGTRLTVT.

The chain has TRBV15 and TRBJ1-4; 11 bases agree with TRBD1. Germline values: CDR1 LNHNV, CDR2 YYDKDF (reference sequence). The CDR3 is made up of 15 amino acids. Trimming removed 3 bases from V and 7 bases from J; junction bases left unmatched: 4. CDR3 nucleotide sequence: TGTGCCACCAGCAGTGCCGGGACAGGGGGTGAAAAACTGTTTTTT. It encodes CATSSAGTGGEKLFF.

The chain couples TRBV6-1 to TRBJ2-2; 11 bases map to TRBD2. The CDR3 is 16 residues long. With 2 bases clipped from V and 6 bases from J, the junction kept 5 bases outside the gene matches. CDR1 is MNHNS, CDR2 SASEGT, per germline. The CDR3 sequence: CASSEFRTSGSGELFF. The CDR3 DNA follows: TGTGCCAGCAGTGAATTCCGGACTAGCGGGTCCGGGGAGCTGTTTTTT.

The chain links TRBV7-2 to TRBJ1-5; D is ambiguous. Germline V gene data show CDR1 as SGHTA and CDR2 as FQGNSA. The CDR3 runs 14 residues. With 5 bases removed from V and 3 bases from J, the gap between germline ends came to 11 bases. CDR3 sequence (DNA): TGTGCCAGCAGCCCAGACTTACTCAATCAGCCCCAGCATTTT. Protein: CASSPDLLNQPQHF.

J is TRBJ2-3 and V is TRBV7-2; D is possibly TRBD2 (7 bases). The germline CDR1 and CDR2 sequences are SGHTA and FQGNSA. The CDR3 sequence is 16 residues long. V was clipped by 2 bases and J by 5 bases, with 17 bases between them. The CDR3 DNA follows: TGTGCCAGCAGCTTACGGGGGGCCGGGGTTCTAGATACGCAGTATTTT. Amino acids: CASSLRGAGVLDTQYF.

The CDR3 reads CASSGLYGSLTGANVLTF. CDR3 nucleotide sequence: TGTGCCAGCAGCGGTCTATACGGGTCACTCACTGGGGCCAACGTCCTGACTTTC. The chain is built from TRBV9 and TRBJ2-6; D unclear. CDR1 SGDLS and CDR2 YYNGEE come from the germline V gene. This CDR3 contains 18 residues. The V end was cut by 3 bases, the J end by 2 bases, with 18 bases between. Variable domain in full (rest from reference TRBV9 and TRBJ2-6): DSGVTQTPKHLITATGQRVTLRCSPRSGDLSVYWYQQSLDQGLQFLIQYYNGEERAKGNILERFSAQQFPDLHSELNLSSLELGDSALYFCASSGLYGSLTGANVLTFGAGSRLTVL.

This clone was seen a handful of times. This sequence joins TRBV2 and TRBJ1-5; no clear D gene. V lost 4 bases and J lost 9, with 19 bases in between. Germline CDR1 SNHLY, CDR2 FYNNEI. There are 15 residues in the CDR3. This chain's CDR3 is CASSGERVKERPQHF. The DNA of the CDR3 is TGTGCCAGCAGTGGAGAACGCGTAAAAGAGCGGCCCCAGCATTTT.

The chain combines TRBV6-5 with TRBJ2-7; TRBD1 matches 9 bases. This CDR3 contains 15 residues. Trimming cost V 4 bases and J 2 bases; bases outside gene matches: 6. The V gene's germline CDR1 is MNHEY and CDR2 SVGAGI. As DNA, the CDR3 is TGTGCCAGCAGTTTCTCGACAGGGGGTACCTACGAGCAGTACTTC. As protein: CASSFSTGGTYEQYF.

The chain employs TRBV9 and TRBJ2-2; the match to TRBD2 covers 7 bases. From germline, CDR1 is SGDLS and CDR2 YYNGEE. J gave up 7 bases and V 3 bases, and 6 bases lay outside the gene matches. The CDR3 loop spans 14 amino acids. The CDR3 DNA is TGTGCCAGCAGCGCACTAGGGGAGGGCGGGGAGCTGTTTTTT. It translates to CASSALGEGGELFF.